Here is one TCR beta chain with its context. As yet, its antigen is unknown. The study drew donors from healthy Caucasian individuals in Russia aged roughly 6 to 90. This sample is drawn from a study of blood T cells in healthy people across ages. PCR was performed a second time for about 6 to 11 cycles using a sample-barcoded 5' primer and a J-beta primer mix. MiXCR was run by TCRdb on the 5' RACE reads, yielding one entry per CDR3 protein. The profile covers 600,000 or so distinct CDR3 sequences, with 40% to 55% appearing a single time and 20% to 25% taken by the ten largest. General study results and limits: In the absence of known donor CMV status, changes in expanded clonotypes were possibly confounded.

CDR3 length: 12 residues. V was pared by 1 base and J by 9 bases, with 6 bases between. Germline loops: CDR1 SGHTA, CDR2 FQGNSA. The sequenced material came from blood. The V and J genes are TRBV7-2 and TRBJ2-2, with D unclear. This TCR was sampled from a man aged 80 or over in good health. The CDR3 spells CASSLDRRELFF. The CDR3 DNA sequence: TGTGCCAGCAGCTTAGATCGGAGGGAGCTGTTTTTT.